Ten or more counts support the clone carrying this T cell receptor (beta chain). Its target is unknown. In TCRdb, the RT-PCR reads were re-called with MiXCR into one record per CDR3 protein. Of 550,000 to 650,000 distinct CDR3 sequences in the sample, over 9.5% were seen once. These data originate in a study of response to subunit inactivated influenza vaccine. Per germline, CDR1 MNHEY and CDR2 SVGAGI. The CDR3 sequence is 15 residues long. V was cut by 2 bases and J by 3 bases, with 11 bases left in between. The study, taken as a whole, reports: After each seasonal influenza vaccination, few new T cells are recruited, the authors suggested.

The sequence derives from a man aged 45 to 65 who received an inactivated influenza vaccine. The specimen comprised PBMCs from blood, sampled on the day of vaccination. V usage is TRBV6-5 and J usage is TRBJ2-1; possibly TRBD1 or TRBD2 for D (5 bases each). As DNA, the CDR3 is TGTGCCAGCAGTTACGGGGGAGTGGTCTACAATGAGCAGTTCTTC. Translating gives CASSYGGVVYNEQFF.